This is a list of T cell receptor beta chains from one sample in a study of blood T cell repertoires in COVID-19. Repertoires were generated with immunoSEQ multiplex PCR, while TCRdb's copy carries only in-frame clones and drops some. The sample yields some 260,000 clones, about 80% seen once. Sequenced sample: PBMCs or T cells enriched from blood (not recorded which). Receptors were obtained from a man aged 30-40 years with acute COVID-19. Each CDR3 is given with its conserved first and last residue. A D gene is named only where the DNA matches it firmly. A row's size may be missing; if present it is once, few, many or a size class.

d_gene	j_gene	len	v_gene	abundance	CDR3nt	CDR3aa
TRBD2	TRBJ2-3	14	TRBV19	.	TGTGCCAGTAAAGCGGGGGGGGTAACAGATACGCAGTATTTT	CASKAGGVTDTQYF
TRBD2	TRBJ2-1	19	TRBV7-3	.	TGTGCCAGCAGCTTATCGAGCGGGATCGTTCTGAGCTCCTACAATGAGCAGTTCTTC	CASSLSSGIVLSSYNEQFF
.	TRBJ2-3	14	TRBV29-1	.	TGCAGCCATAGGCGGGCGGGGCGCACAGATACGCAGTATTTT	CSHRRAGRTDTQYF
.	TRBJ2-1	16	TRBV5-5	.	TGTGCCAGCAGTTTCGGGGAGCTTCCCTCCTACAATGAGCAGTTCTTC	CASSFGELPSYNEQFF
TRBD1	TRBJ1-2	17	TRBV7-2	.	TGTGCCAGCAGCCCCGAGCCCCTACAGGGGGCTAACTATGGCTACACCTTC	CASSPEPLQGANYGYTF
.	TRBJ1-6	13	TRBV14	.	TGTGCCAGCAGCCAGACTCAGGGTTTTTCCCTCCACTTT	CASSQTQGFSLHF
TRBD1	TRBJ1-2	15	TRBV6-4	.	TGTGCCAGCAGGGCCGGGACAGGGGGCAGCTATGGCTACACCTTC	CASRAGTGGSYGYTF
TRBD1	TRBJ1-2	13	TRBV6-5	few	TGTGCCAGCAGTTACGCGCAGGGGGATGGCTACACCTTC	CASSYAQGDGYTF
TRBD1	TRBJ1-2	13	TRBV7-8	.	TGTGCCAGCAGCCATGGACAGGCGTATGGCTACACCTTC	CASSHGQAYGYTF
TRBD2	TRBJ2-2	17	TRBV27	.	TGTGCCAGCAGTTTCCGTAACCGGGGGGCGAACACCGGGGAGCTGTTTTTT	CASSFRNRGANTGELFF
TRBD2	TRBJ2-1	12	TRBV29-1	.	TGCAGCGTTGAGGCGGGAGGGCATGAGCAGTTCTTC	CSVEAGGHEQFF
TRBD1	TRBJ2-3	14	TRBV28	.	TGTGCCACCTCCCGGGACAGGGTCACAGATACGCAGTATTTT	CATSRDRVTDTQYF
TRBD1	TRBJ2-3	16	TRBV19	.	TGTGCCAGTAGTATAGAGCACAGGGGGCTGAGAGATACGCAGTATTTT	CASSIEHRGLRDTQYF
.	TRBJ1-6	13	TRBV28	.	TGTGCTGTTGCAGCGTTCGTTGATTCACCCCTCCACTTT	CAVAAFVDSPLHF
.	TRBJ2-5	12	TRBV14	.	TGTGCCAGCAGCCGGCGGGATGAGACCCAGTACTTC	CASSRRDETQYF
.	TRBJ2-5	13	TRBV18	.	TGTGCCAGCTCGAATAAGGCGGAAGAGACCCAGTACTTC	CASSNKAEETQYF
.	TRBJ1-2	13	TRBV24-1	.	TGTGCCACCAGTGATTTCGGGGGGCAAGGCTACACCTTC	CATSDFGGQGYTF
.	TRBJ2-1	15	TRBV19	.	TGTGCCAGTAGTATTGGGCCGGGAGCCGCGGATGAGCAGTTCTTC	CASSIGPGAADEQFF
.	TRBJ1-2	13	TRBV13	.	TGTGCCAGCAGCGACACCTGGGTGGATGGCTACACCTTC	CASSDTWVDGYTF
.	TRBJ2-3	14	TRBV14	.	TGTGCCAGCAGCCAGGTCCCGGAGGCAGTTACGCAGTATTTT	CASSQVPEAVTQYF
TRBD1	TRBJ1-2	22	TRBV28	.	TGTGCCAGCAGTTTATGGTCTTGGGTCCCTGGGGACAGGGGGCAAGATAACTATGGCTACACCTTC	CASSLWSWVPGDRGQDNYGYTF
TRBD2	TRBJ2-2	14	TRBV27	.	TGTGCCAGCAGGACTAGCGGTAACACCGGGGAGCTGTTTTTT	CASRTSGNTGELFF
TRBD2	TRBJ2-2	16	TRBV24-1	.	TGTGCCACCAGTGGGAGCCGCGGGGGATGGGCCGGGGAGCTGTTTTTT	CATSGSRGGWAGELFF
.	TRBJ2-2	17	TRBV9	.	TGTGCCAGCAGCGCCCCGGGGGAGCGGAGGAACACCGGGGAGCTGTTTTTT	CASSAPGERRNTGELFF
.	TRBJ1-1	11	TRBV19	.	TGTGCCAGTACCGTAAGCAGGGTAGTTTTCTTT	CASTVSRVVFF
.	TRBJ2-1	13	TRBV9	.	TGTGCCAGCAGCGCAAATGCGTTTGATGAGCAGTTCTTC	CASSANAFDEQFF
.	TRBJ1-6	16	TRBV11-3	.	TGTGCCAGCAGCAAGGGGGGGAGCTCCTATAATTCACCCCTCCACTTT	CASSKGGSSYNSPLHF
.	TRBJ1-1	14	TRBV5-4	.	TGTGCCAGCAGCTTACCAGGGCGGAGCACTGAAGCTTTCTTT	CASSLPGRSTEAFF
TRBD1	TRBJ1-4	14	TRBV3-1/TRBV3-2	.	TGTGCCAGCAGCGATCGAGGGGGCCATGAAAAACTGTTTTTT	CASSDRGGHEKLFF
.	TRBJ2-3	15	TRBV30	.	TGTGCCTGGAGTCCGGGCGTCCAGGGCCCAGATACGCAGTATTTT	CAWSPGVQGPDTQYF
.	TRBJ2-2	13	TRBV27	.	TGTGCCAGCAGGGGGAGTAGGACCGGGGAGCTGTTTTTT	CASRGSRTGELFF
.	TRBJ2-3	16	TRBV25-1	.	TGTGCCAGTTCCGGGACACCATTTTCTAGCACAGATACGCAGTATTTT	CASSGTPFSSTDTQYF
TRBD1	TRBJ1-6	14	TRBV5-4	.	TGTGCCAGCAGCACCGACAGGGGGACCTCACCCCTCCACTTT	CASSTDRGTSPLHF
.	TRBJ1-1	13	TRBV12-3/TRBV12-4	.	TGTGCCAGCAGCCAAACGACACACGTCGTAGCTTTCTTT	CASSQTTHVVAFF
TRBD1	TRBJ2-6	15	TRBV19	.	TGTGCCAGTAGTATCGGACAGGGCTGGGCCAACGTCCTGACTTTC	CASSIGQGWANVLTF
.	TRBJ1-4	12	TRBV9	few	TGTGCCAGCAGCGTAGGCGGCGGGGAACTGTTTTTT	CASSVGGGELFF
.	TRBJ1-5	16	TRBV19	.	TGTGCCAGCAGCGCTTTGGGGGCGAATAGCAATCAGCCCCAGCATTTT	CASSALGANSNQPQHF
.	TRBJ1-1	12	TRBV30	once	TGTGCCTGGGAGGGAATGAACACTGAAGCTTTCTTT	CAWEGMNTEAFF
.	TRBJ1-5	12	TRBV3-1/TRBV3-2	.	TGTGCCAGCAGCCAAGCGTCCCAGCCCCAGCATTTT	CASSQASQPQHF
TRBD2	TRBJ2-1	15	TRBV5-1	.	TGTGCCAGCAGCTTGACTAGCGGGGGGCCAAGTGAGCAGTTCTTC	CASSLTSGGPSEQFF
.	TRBJ2-2	14	TRBV6-5	.	TGTGCCAGCAGCGCACCGGCGAACACCGGGGAGCTGTTTTTT	CASSAPANTGELFF
TRBD2	TRBJ2-3	16	TRBV5-6	.	TGTGCCAGCGATACAACTGGGGGGGTTCGAACAGATACGCAGTATTTT	CASDTTGGVRTDTQYF
TRBD1	TRBJ1-1	15	TRBV5-1	.	TGTGCCAGCAGCATCTCAGGGGGCGCTGACACTGAAGCTTTCTTT	CASSISGGADTEAFF
TRBD1	TRBJ1-3	15	TRBV11-2	.	TGTGCCAGCAGTCCCCCTGGGACAGGAGGAAACACCATATATTTT	CASSPPGTGGNTIYF
TRBD2	TRBJ2-1	15	TRBV27	.	TGTGCCAGCAGCTCGGGACTAGCGAGTAACAATGAGCAGTTCTTC	CASSSGLASNNEQFF
TRBD1	TRBJ2-2	16	TRBV24-1	.	TGTGCCACCAGTGATCGGACAGGGGCCATCACCGGGGAGCTGTTTTTT	CATSDRTGAITGELFF
.	TRBJ2-1	15	TRBV7-6	.	TGTGCCAGCAGTTTTCAGGACGGGATCAACAATGAGCAGTTCTTC	CASSFQDGINNEQFF
.	TRBJ1-4	14	TRBV7-9	.	TGTGCCAGCAGCGTAGCCCTCGGACAGGAAAAACTGTTTTTT	CASSVALGQEKLFF
.	TRBJ2-5	13	TRBV5-6	.	TGTGCCAGCAGCTCAGGGGATTGGGAGACCCAGTACTTC	CASSSGDWETQYF
TRBD1	TRBJ1-3	16	TRBV7-2	.	TGTGCCAGCAGCAGAGGACAGGGAATGGCCGGAAACACCATATATTTT	CASSRGQGMAGNTIYF
TRBD2	TRBJ2-1	17	TRBV28	.	TGTGCCAGCAGTTTAATGCTAGCGGGGACCCCTAAGGCTGAGCAGTTCTTC	CASSLMLAGTPKAEQFF